The clone carrying this T cell receptor beta chain appeared a single time. Antigen unknown. Treatment noted: oral pan-JAK inhibitor, 5-10 mg twice daily. Collection of lesional scalp punch biopsies and peripheral blood was performed in alopecia areata patients. This entry is derived from a study of CD8+ T cells in alopecia areata. The study's findings and limits: With tofacitinib ongoing, many expanded lesional clones persisted in both scalp and blood. Affected lesional scalp, above all in alopecia totalis/universalis, was more clonal than normal scalp.

Germline CDR1 is LGHNA and CDR2 is YSLEER. Trimming removed 0 bases from V and 1 base from J; junction bases left unmatched: 8. This CDR3 is 19 amino acids long. Once RNA had been extracted, it was reverse transcribed into cDNA to act as the sequencing template. The table came from immunoSEQ multiplex PCR; TCRdb's copy has only in-frame clones and leaves some out. The sample records 150,000 to 200,000 clones, around 60% being singletons. This sequence joins TRBV4-3 and TRBJ2-6, with TRBD1 matching over 8 bases. The receptor was isolated from a human donor with alopecia areata. The input for sequencing was CD4+ T cells sorted from blood, taken at week 49, from a patient treated with tofacitinib. The CDR3 DNA is TGCGCCAGCAGCCAAGACCCCCAGGGGGCATTTTCTGGGGCCAACGTCCTGACTTTC. Amino acid sequence: CASSQDPQGAFSGANVLTF.